The entry that follows covers one T cell receptor beta chain sequence. Its antigen is unknown. It has no much larger one-base neighbor in the sample; base qualities were not kept. These data are taken from a study of T and B cells in COVID-19 patients (TCRdb year 2020). Notes on the research overall: Using TRB and IGH repertoire sequencing of peripheral blood, the study characterized adaptive immunity in COVID-19 patients who had active infection or had recovered. An age-matched reference group of 35 to 50 healthy donors negative for COVID-19 antibodies was used as the comparison for repertoire analyses. A median age of roughly 35 years was recorded in the recovered cohort versus around 67 years in the active-infection cohort. In the active-infection cohort, about 90% of the roughly 20 patients had comorbidities linked to unfavorable COVID-19 outcome. Over 8 million TCR sequences were analysed from a TCR and BCR sequence repository that comprised 35 or so patients and some 70 time points. As many as 9 follow-up blood samples were taken per patient, and some of the samples covered different disease stages within the same individual. A couple of patients belonged to both the recovered and active cohorts because samples were available from active disease and after recovery. In the active-infection cohort, about 60% of the 20 patients were critically ill and required mechanical ventilation or ECMO. The recovered cohort included roughly 18 patients who contributed approximately 22 samples, and most of those patients had mild to moderate COVID-19 that was managed on an outpatient basis. General findings and caveats noted by the study authors: Prospective validation of the reported TCR clusters was stated to be required before clinical use. Few blood samples were available from mildly ill patients while symptoms were present, and early samples from severe cases were likewise scarce. The recovered cohort had roughly 2,300 exclusive TCR clusters, including 31 low-pGen clusters. The cohort was judged too small for assessing how HLA contributes to COVID-19 susceptibility or severity. Patients with COVID-19 were reported to show strongly skewed TRBV/TRBJ gene usage. During active COVID-19 the TRB repertoires were highly clonal, but at recovery diversity and richness rose above the levels seen in healthy donors. Specific T cell subsets (CD4+/Treg/CD8+) and sorted SARS-CoV-2-responsive or tetramer+ T cells had not yet been sequenced, and these experiments were ongoing.

These reads were obtained on an Illumina MiSeq. Multiplex PCR with BIOMED2 TRB-A/B primer pools was used to amplify TRB rearrangements. Two consecutive PCRs added Illumina-compatible adapters and 7-nucleotide sample barcodes to the amplicons. Phusion HS II polymerase was used for all library PCRs. The amplicons were purified from gel with the NucleoSpin Gel and PCR Clean-up kit, measured on Qubit, and then pooled at about 4 nM. The quality of the amplicon pool was checked on an Agilent 2100 Bioanalyzer prior to Illumina next-generation sequencing. The original pipeline was this. MiXCR 3.0.8 with the default MiXCR reference library was used to annotate TRB rearrangements. Sequences with fewer than 2 reads and non-productive reads were filtered out, and every unique CDR3 nucleotide sequence was treated as a single clone. R 3.5.1 was used to calculate clonality, diversity, richness and V-J gene usage. GLIPH2 was used for TCR clustering by CDR3 similarity, and generation probabilities were calculated by OLGA. GLIPH2 clusters were kept only if they contained at least four unique TCR clonotypes found in at least three individuals. TCRdb reran the public reads through fastp at Q25 and MiXCR, keeping productive beta chains. Rows with a matching CDR3 protein are joined into one entry that keeps the most common DNA and genes. The V and J calls were not made by the authors but by TCRdb's processing. Recorded for this sample are 7,000 to 9,500 distinct CDR3 sequences; roughly 25% of them occurred a single time. The ten largest clones capture roughly 6.1% of the sample.

TRB repertoires were amplified from approximately 250-500 ng of genomic DNA extracted from blood. Counted from cysteine to phenylalanine, this CDR3 has 18 amino acids. Only the CDR3 part of the read is kept: 54 bases, read in frame from the first base. CDR1 and CDR2 are read off the germline V gene (reference sequence) as DFQATT and SNEGSKA. V loses 3 bases, J loses 2 bases, and the germline ends lie 24 bases apart. The TCR sequence derives from a human donor who had recovered from COVID-19. Sequences were obtained from blood. The chain couples TRBV20-1 to TRBJ2-3; the D gene is unclear. The CDR3 region: CSARNPNPTGTITDTQYF. The nucleotide sequence is TGCAGTGCTAGGAACCCGAATCCGACTGGCACAATCACAGATACGCAGTATTTT.